Below are 27 T cell receptor beta chains sequenced from a single sample in a study of OX40 agonist ivuxolimab in advanced cancers. Some clones are missing from TCRdb's copy, which holds only in-frame ones; the method was immunoSEQ multiplex PCR. The table lists tens of thousands of clones, approximately 90% of them singletons. The starting material was CD4+ or CD8+ T cells sorted from blood, obtained in a trial of the OX40 agonist ivuxolimab. The source is an adult with an advanced solid tumor such as melanoma, head and neck, liver or kidney cancer.

The CDR3 DNA reads as TGCGCCAGCAGCTTGACAGGGGGTGGTGATACGCAGTATTTT. This codes for CASSLTGGGDTQYF. J is TRBJ2-3 and V is TRBV5-1, with 8 nucleotides matching TRBD1. Germline V gene data show CDR1 as SGHRS and CDR2 as YFSETQ. V trimming: 1 base; J trimming: 6 bases; junction bases outside the gene matches: 4. The length of the CDR3 is 14 residues.

This chain links TRBV27 with TRBJ2-5, with a tentative D call TRBD2 (5 bases). Deletions cut 2 bases from V and 1 base from J, with 11 bases between. This CDR3 has 15 residues. Germline V gives CDR1 MNHEY, CDR2 SMNVEV (reference sequence). CDR3 in amino acids: CASSLNGKVQETQYF. As DNA, the CDR3 is TGTGCCAGCAGTTTAAACGGGAAGGTCCAAGAGACCCAGTACTTC.

This clone has just one count. This chain links TRBV7-7 with TRBJ2-7; D is perhaps TRBD2 (5 bases). The V end was cut by 5 bases, the J end by 7 bases, with 12 bases between. The germline V gene encodes CDR1 SSHAT and CDR2 FNYEAQ (reference sequence). This CDR3 region has 12 residues. CDR3 sequence (DNA): TGTGCCAGCAGCCCATCTTCGGGAGAGCAGTACTTC. This codes for CASSPSSGEQYF.

This clone was detected a few times. V usage is TRBV19 and J usage is TRBJ2-7; D not certain. The CDR3 is made up of 11 amino acids. Deletions cut 9 bases from V and 6 bases from J, with 12 bases between. Germline CDR1 is LNHDA and CDR2 is SQIVND (reference sequence). The CDR3 nucleotides are TGTGCCAGCTCCATCGGGCGCGAGCAGTACTTC. Translation gives CASSIGREQYF.

The chain employs TRBV2 and TRBJ1-5; no reliable D call. Germline V CDR1 and CDR2: SNHLY, FYNNEI. The CDR3 extends over 13 amino acids. V lost 5 bases and J lost 5, with 10 bases in between. CDR3 DNA: TGTGCCAGCAGTAGTGAGGGATATCAGCCCCAGCATTTT. Its protein product is CASSSEGYQPQHF. The full variable domain, rest sourced from reference TRBV2 and TRBJ1-5, is EPEVTQTPSHQVTQMGQEVILRCVPISNHLYFYWYRQILGQKVEFLVSFYNNEISEKSEIFDDQFSVERPDGSNFTLKIRSTKLEDSAMYFCASSSEGYQPQHFGDGTRLSIL.

The rearrangement links TRBV2 to TRBJ1-3; no definite D call. Germline CDR1 and CDR2: SNHLY and FYNNEI. This CDR3 comprises 14 residues. V was pared by 6 bases and J by 1 base, with 10 bases between. This CDR3 is CASRPRRSGNTIYF. The CDR3 nucleotides are TGTGCCAGCAGGCCGCGGAGGTCTGGAAACACCATATATTTT.

This clone has just one count. This chain joins TRBV27 and TRBJ1-2, with 9 bases identical to TRBD1. Germline CDR1 is MNHEY and CDR2 is SMNVEV (reference sequence). J gave up 10 bases and V 3 bases, and 12 bases lay outside the gene matches. The CDR3 has 15 residues. CDR3 amino acids: CASSFFRGQGAAYTF. The DNA of the CDR3 is TGTGCCAGCAGTTTCTTCCGGGGACAGGGAGCGGCCTACACCTTC.

The gene calls are TRBV10-3 and TRBJ2-5; D tentatively reads TRBD1 or TRBD2 (5 bases each). The J call may be incorrect, as the DNA end agrees better with TRBJ2-7. CDR3 length: 13 residues. Germline-derived CDR1 and CDR2 are ENHRY and SYGVKD. This CDR3 reads CATWSSGRDEQYF. The CDR3 nucleotides are TGTGCCACCTGGTCTTCGGGGCGGGACGAGCAGTACTTC.

This chain's CDR3 is CASSIVRGHNGELFF. CDR3 in DNA: TGTGCCAGTAGTATAGTAAGGGGACATAACGGGGAGCTGTTTTTT. V gene TRBV19 combines with J gene TRBJ2-2, with a weak D call TRBD1 (6 bases). CDR1 is LNHDA, CDR2 SQIVND, per germline (reference sequence). Trimming took off 1 base at V and 7 bases at J, with 13 bases between the two ends. The CDR3 is made up of 15 amino acids.

This rearrangement joins TRBV30 to TRBJ2-5; maybe TRBD1 (7 bases). This CDR3 has 16 residues. The germline V gene has CDR1 GTSNPN and CDR2 SVGIG (reference sequence). V was cut by 6 bases and J by 5 bases, with 25 bases left in between. This chain's CDR3 is CACTPLGGLSGETQYF. CDR3 DNA: TGTGCCTGCACCCCGCTAGGGGGCTTAAGCGGGGAGACCCAGTACTTC.

The rearrangement links TRBV4-1 to TRBJ2-1; 10 positions match TRBD1. There are 18 residues in the CDR3. Germline V lookup: CDR1 MGHRA, CDR2 YSYEKL. After removal of 4 bases from V and 1 base from J, the junction contained 10 bases not matched to a gene. The CDR3: CASSRRQGADGSYNEQFF. The CDR3 DNA reads as TGCGCCAGCAGCCGCAGACAGGGGGCGGATGGATCCTACAATGAGCAGTTCTTC.

The V gene is TRBV5-8, the J gene TRBJ2-5; TRBD2 aligns across 7 bases. V was pared by 2 bases and J by 5 bases, with 6 bases of the junction left unmatched. The CDR3 sequence is 14 residues long. Per germline, CDR1 SGHTS and CDR2 YDEGEE. CDR3 protein: CASSFWGGTETQYF. The CDR3 bases are TGTGCCAGCAGCTTTTGGGGGGGGACGGAGACCCAGTACTTC.

CDR3 DNA sequence: TGTGCCAGCAGTGAAGCGACCACTAATGAAAAACTGTTTTTT. Its protein is CASSEATTNEKLFF. The J gene is TRBJ1-4, the V gene TRBV2; no clear D gene. CDR1 is SNHLY, CDR2 FYNNEI, per germline. The V end lost 0 bases, the J end lost 2 bases, and 4 bases lay between the germline ends. The CDR3 has 14 amino acids.

V is TRBV11-2 and J is TRBJ2-7; 11 bases map to TRBD1. The CDR3 runs 18 residues. In germline, CDR1 is SGHAT, CDR2 FQNNGV. Trimming took 5 bases from V and 2 from J; bases not matched to a gene: 14. CDR3 in DNA: TGTGCCAGCAGCACGAGGACAGGGGGCGCGAGTTTGGCCTACGAGCAGTACTTC. The encoded protein is CASSTRTGGASLAYEQYF.

Notes on this clone: Other DNA sequences in this specimen translate into the identical CDR3. This chain connects TRBV5-1 to TRBJ2-5; D possibly matches TRBD1 or TRBD2 (5 bases each). V lost 0 bases, J lost 4 bases, and 7 bases lay in between. CDR1 is SGHRS and CDR2 is YFSETQ in the germline V gene. This CDR3 spans 13 amino acids. CDR3 in DNA: TGCGCCAGCAGCTTGGCGGGGCGAGAGACCCAGTACTTC. Amino acids: CASSLAGRETQYF.

With respect to this clone: This specimen includes other DNA sequences encoding the same CDR3. The rearrangement links TRBV9 to TRBJ1-6, with D possibly matching TRBD1 (5 bases). Germline-derived CDR1 and CDR2 are SGDLS and YYNGEE. Trimming removed 0 bases from V and 2 bases from J, with 6 bases in between. The CDR3 has 15 amino acids. This CDR3 reads CASSVGQTYNSPLHF. The DNA of the CDR3 is TGTGCCAGCAGCGTAGGACAGACCTATAATTCACCCCTCCACTTT.

The chain has TRBV18 and TRBJ1-1; D remains ambiguous. The CDR3 sequence is 14 residues long. Germline V gene lookup returns CDR1 KGHSH and CDR2 LQKENI. Trimming removed 11 bases at V and 0 bases at J, with 16 bases between. DNA of the CDR3: TGTGCCTCAAGCAACCGGGCGGTGAACACTGAAGCTTTCTTT. This translates into CASSNRAVNTEAFF.

The chain employs TRBV7-9 and TRBJ1-1; D is unclear. The length of the CDR3 is 15 residues. The V and J ends lost 1 base and 3 bases respectively, with 12 bases between them. Germline V gives CDR1 SEHNR, CDR2 FQNEAQ (reference sequence). The CDR3 reads CASSLGPGAHTEAFF. Written as DNA, the CDR3 is TGTGCCAGCAGCTTAGGGCCAGGCGCCCACACTGAAGCTTTCTTT. Full variable domain (outside the CDR3, taken from reference TRBV7-9 and TRBJ1-1): DTGVSQNPRHKITKRGQNVTFRCDPISEHNRLYWYRQTLGQGPEFLTYFQNEAQLEKSRLLSDRFSAERPKGSFSTLEIQRTEQGDSAMYLCASSLGPGAHTEAFFGQGTRLTVV.

This clone was seen a handful of times. The rearrangement uses TRBV19 and TRBJ1-6, with D perhaps TRBD1 (6 bases). Germline CDR1 LNHDA, CDR2 SQIVND (reference sequence). The germline V and J ends were trimmed by 4 bases and 14 bases, with 21 bases remaining between them. The CDR3 runs 15 residues. The CDR3 here is CASSTPGDNQRTLHF. CDR3 nucleotides: TGTGCCAGTAGTACTCCGGGGGACAACCAAAGGACCCTCCACTTT.

To note about this clone: The germline gene is not matched at one end of the junction; a read error may be the cause. The chain is built from TRBV7-9 and TRBJ1-6, with D possibly TRBD1 on 6 matching bases. Germline V gene sequence: CDR1 SEHNR, CDR2 FQNEAQ (reference sequence). This CDR3 is built from 15 residues. CDR3 in DNA: TGTGCCAGCAGCCTAGCAGGGGTTTATAATTCACCCCTCCACTTT. Its translation is CASSLAGVYNSPLHF.

This chain joins TRBV5-4 and TRBJ2-1; 10 nucleotides match TRBD1. The CDR3 runs to 18 residues. In germline, CDR1 is SGHNT, CDR2 YYREEE (reference sequence). The junction had 9 bases not matched to a gene; V was cut back by 0 bases and J by 3 bases. The CDR3 DNA follows: TGTGCCAGCAGCTTGGTAGGGACAGGGGAGAGAAACTACAATGAGCAGTTCTTC. Translation gives CASSLVGTGERNYNEQFF.

The chain carries TRBV14 and TRBJ2-3; D is possibly TRBD1 (6 bases). This CDR3 is built from 15 residues. V was cut by 0 bases and J by 9 bases, with 16 bases left in between. Per the germline V gene, CDR1 is SGHDN and CDR2 is FVKESK. CDR3 region: CASSQDATGSRTQYF. DNA for the CDR3: TGTGCCAGCAGCCAAGATGCGACAGGTAGCAGGACGCAGTATTTT. The full variable domain, its missing parts supplied by reference TRBV14 and TRBJ2-3, is EAGVTQFPSHSVIEKGQTVTLRCDPISGHDNLYWYRRVMGKEIKFLLHFVKESKQDESGMPNNRFLAERTGGTYSTLKVQPAELEDSGVYFCASSQDATGSRTQYFGPGTRLTVL.

The chain carries TRBV4-2 and TRBJ1-2; a possible D gene is TRBD1 (6 bases). V was clipped by 3 bases and J by 4 bases, with 15 bases between them. Germline V gene sequence: CDR1 LGHNA, CDR2 YNFKEQ. The CDR3 has 15 residues. The CDR3 DNA sequence: TGTGCCAGCAGCCACTCCCCCCCGACAGGCTATGGCTACACCTTC. This translates into CASSHSPPTGYGYTF.

The chain links TRBV6-4 to TRBJ2-1, with unresolved D. V shed 0 bases and J shed 9 bases, with 9 bases lying between them. The CDR3 loop spans 13 amino acids. CDR1 is MRHNA, CDR2 SNTAGT, per germline. CDR3 coding DNA: TGTGCCAGCAGTGACTCGCCTGGTGTTGAGCAGTTCTTC. Amino acids: CASSDSPGVEQFF.

The chain carries TRBV19 and TRBJ1-4; TRBD1 aligns across 7 bases. The CDR3 has 14 amino acids. Per germline, CDR1 LNHDA and CDR2 SQIVND (reference sequence). The V gene end was trimmed by 6 bases and the J gene end by 7 bases; junction bases not matched to a gene: 8. CDR3 sequence reads: CASSRQGAGEKLFF. The CDR3 coding sequence is TGTGCCAGTAGCAGACAGGGTGCGGGTGAAAAACTGTTTTTT.

The chain links TRBV9 to TRBJ1-3, with D uncertain. CDR1 and CDR2 from the germline V gene are SGDLS and YYNGEE. Trimming shortened V by 3 bases and J by 4 bases, and 11 bases separated the two germline ends. The CDR3 totals 14 residues. CDR3 bases: TGTGCCAGCAGCGCCTCCAGTACAGGAAACACCATATATTTT. It specifies CASSASSTGNTIYF.

V and J are TRBV4-1 and TRBJ1-2; D gene unclear. This CDR3 spans 15 amino acids. V was shortened by 0 bases and J by 7 bases, with 15 bases between the two germline ends. The germline gives CDR1 MGHRA, CDR2 YSYEKL. DNA of the CDR3: TGCGCCAGCAGCCAAGATCAAGGAGGTTTCTCTGGCTACACCTTC. It specifies CASSQDQGGFSGYTF.